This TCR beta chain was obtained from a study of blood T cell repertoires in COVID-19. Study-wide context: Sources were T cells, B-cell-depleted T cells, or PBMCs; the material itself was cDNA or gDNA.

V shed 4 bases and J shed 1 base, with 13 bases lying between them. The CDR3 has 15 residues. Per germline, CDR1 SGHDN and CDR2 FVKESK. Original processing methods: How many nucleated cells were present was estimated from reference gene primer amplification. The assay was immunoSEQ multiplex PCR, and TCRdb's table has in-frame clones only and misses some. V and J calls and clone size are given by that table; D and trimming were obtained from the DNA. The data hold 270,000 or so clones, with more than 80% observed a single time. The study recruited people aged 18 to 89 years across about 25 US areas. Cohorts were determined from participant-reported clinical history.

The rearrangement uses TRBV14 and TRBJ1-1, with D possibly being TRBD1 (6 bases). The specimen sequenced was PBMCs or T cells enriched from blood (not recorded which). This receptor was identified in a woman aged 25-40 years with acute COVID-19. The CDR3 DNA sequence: TGTGCCAGCAGCCCCCGACAGGTTAGGAACACTGAAGCTTTCTTT. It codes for CASSPRQVRNTEAFF.